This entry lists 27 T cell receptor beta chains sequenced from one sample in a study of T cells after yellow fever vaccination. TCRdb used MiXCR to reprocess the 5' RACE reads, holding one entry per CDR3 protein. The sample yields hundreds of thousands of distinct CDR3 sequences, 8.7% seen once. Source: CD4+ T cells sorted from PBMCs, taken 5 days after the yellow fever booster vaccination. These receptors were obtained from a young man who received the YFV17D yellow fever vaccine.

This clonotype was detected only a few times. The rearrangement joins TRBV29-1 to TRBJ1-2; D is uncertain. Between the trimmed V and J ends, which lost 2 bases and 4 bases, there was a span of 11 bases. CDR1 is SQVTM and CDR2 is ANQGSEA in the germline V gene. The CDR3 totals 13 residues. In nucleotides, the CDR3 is TGCAGCGTTGAATCGCCGGGCCCCTATGGCTACACCTTC. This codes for CSVESPGPYGYTF. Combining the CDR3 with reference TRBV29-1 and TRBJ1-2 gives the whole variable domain SAVISQKPSRDICQRGTSLTIQCQVDSQVTMMFWYRQQPGQSLTLIATANQGSEATYESGFVIDKFPISRPNLTFSTLTVSNMSPEDSSIYLCSVESPGPYGYTFGSGTRLTVV.

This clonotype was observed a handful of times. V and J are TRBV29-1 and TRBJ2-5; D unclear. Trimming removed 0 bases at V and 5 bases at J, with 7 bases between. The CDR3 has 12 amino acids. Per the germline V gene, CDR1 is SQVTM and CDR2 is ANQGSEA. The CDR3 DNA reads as TGCAGCGTTGAAGAGGGGATGGAGACCCAGTACTTC. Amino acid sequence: CSVEEGMETQYF.

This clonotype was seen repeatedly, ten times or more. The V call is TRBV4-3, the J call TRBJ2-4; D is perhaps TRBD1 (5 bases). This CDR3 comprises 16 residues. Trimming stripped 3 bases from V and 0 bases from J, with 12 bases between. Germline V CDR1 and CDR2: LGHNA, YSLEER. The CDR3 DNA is TGCGCCAGCAGCCAGAACCGACAGTTAGCCAAAAACATTCAGTACTTC. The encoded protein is CASSQNRQLAKNIQYF.

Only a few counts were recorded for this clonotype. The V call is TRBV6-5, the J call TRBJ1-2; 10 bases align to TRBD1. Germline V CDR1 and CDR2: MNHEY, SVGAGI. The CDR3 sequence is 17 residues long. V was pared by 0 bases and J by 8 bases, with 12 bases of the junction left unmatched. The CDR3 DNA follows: TGTGCCAGCAGTTACTCCACAGGGACAGGGGTTTATAGGGGCTACACCTTC. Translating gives CASSYSTGTGVYRGYTF.

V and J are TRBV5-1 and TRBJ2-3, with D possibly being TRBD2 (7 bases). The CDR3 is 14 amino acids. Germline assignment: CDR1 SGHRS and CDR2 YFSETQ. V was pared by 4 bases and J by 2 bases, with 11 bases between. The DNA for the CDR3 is TGCGCCAGCAGCGGGGGGGCACACACAGATACGCAGTATTTT. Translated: CASSGGAHTDTQYF.

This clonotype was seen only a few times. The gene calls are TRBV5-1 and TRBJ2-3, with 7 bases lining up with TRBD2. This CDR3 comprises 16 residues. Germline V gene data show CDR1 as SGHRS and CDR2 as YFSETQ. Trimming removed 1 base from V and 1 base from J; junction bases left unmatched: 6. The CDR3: CASSLKILAGTDTQYF. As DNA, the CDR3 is TGCGCCAGCAGCTTGAAGATTCTAGCGGGCACAGATACGCAGTATTTT.

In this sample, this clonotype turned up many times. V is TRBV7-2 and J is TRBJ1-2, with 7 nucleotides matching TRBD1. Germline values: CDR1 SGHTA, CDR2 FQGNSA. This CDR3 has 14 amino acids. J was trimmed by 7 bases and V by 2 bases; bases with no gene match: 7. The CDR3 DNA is TGTGCCAGCAGCTTAAAACCATCAGGGGGTGGCTACACCTTC. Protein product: CASSLKPSGGGYTF.

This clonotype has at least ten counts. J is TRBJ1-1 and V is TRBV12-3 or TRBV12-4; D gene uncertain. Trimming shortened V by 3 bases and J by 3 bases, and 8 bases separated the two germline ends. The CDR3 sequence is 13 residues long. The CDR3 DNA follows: TGTGCCAGCAGTTTTCGGAGAGACACTGAAGCTTTCTTT. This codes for CASSFRRDTEAFF.

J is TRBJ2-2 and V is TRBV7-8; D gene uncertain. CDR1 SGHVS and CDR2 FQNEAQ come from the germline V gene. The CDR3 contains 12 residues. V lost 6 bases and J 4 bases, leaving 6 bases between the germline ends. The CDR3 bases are TGTGCCAGCAGACCCTCCACCGGGGAGCTGTTTTTT. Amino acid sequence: CASRPSTGELFF. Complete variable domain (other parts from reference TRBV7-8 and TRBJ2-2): GAGVSQSPRYKVAKRGQDVALRCDPISGHVSLFWYQQALGQGPEFLTYFQNEAQLDKSGLPSDRFFAERPEGSVSTLKIQRTQQEDSAVYLCASRPSTGELFFGEGSRLTVL.

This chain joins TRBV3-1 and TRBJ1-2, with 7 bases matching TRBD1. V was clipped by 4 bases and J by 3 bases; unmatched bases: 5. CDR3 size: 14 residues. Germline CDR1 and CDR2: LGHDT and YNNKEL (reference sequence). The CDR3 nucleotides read TGTGCCAGCAGCCCCCGACAGGGCTACTATGGCTACACCTTC. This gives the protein CASSPRQGYYGYTF.

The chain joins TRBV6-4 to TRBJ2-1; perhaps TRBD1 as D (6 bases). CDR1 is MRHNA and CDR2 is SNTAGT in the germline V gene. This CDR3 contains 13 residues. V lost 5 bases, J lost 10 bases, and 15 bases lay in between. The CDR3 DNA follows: TGTGCCAGCAGTCCCCAGACAGGATTGGAGCAGTTCTTC. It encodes CASSPQTGLEQFF.

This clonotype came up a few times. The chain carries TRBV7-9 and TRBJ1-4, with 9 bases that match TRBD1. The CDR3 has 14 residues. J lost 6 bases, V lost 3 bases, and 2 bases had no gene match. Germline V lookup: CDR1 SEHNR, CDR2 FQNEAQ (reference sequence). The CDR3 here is CASSFRTGDEKLFF. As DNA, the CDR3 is TGTGCCAGCAGCTTCCGGACAGGGGATGAAAAACTGTTTTTT.

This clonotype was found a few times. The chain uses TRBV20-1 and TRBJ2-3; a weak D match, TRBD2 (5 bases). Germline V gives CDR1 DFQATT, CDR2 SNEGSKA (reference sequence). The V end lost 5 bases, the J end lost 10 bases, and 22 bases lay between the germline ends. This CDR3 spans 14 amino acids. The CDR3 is CSAPNQIATSAQYF. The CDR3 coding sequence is TGCAGTGCTCCCAACCAGATAGCCACTAGTGCGCAGTATTTT.

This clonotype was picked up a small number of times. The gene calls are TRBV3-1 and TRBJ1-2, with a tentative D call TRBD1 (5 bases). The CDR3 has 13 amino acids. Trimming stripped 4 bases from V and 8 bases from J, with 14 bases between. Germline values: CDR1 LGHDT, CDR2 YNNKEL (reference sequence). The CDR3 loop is CASSRGRVEGYTF. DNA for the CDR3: TGTGCCAGCAGCCGGGGCAGGGTGGAAGGCTACACCTTC.

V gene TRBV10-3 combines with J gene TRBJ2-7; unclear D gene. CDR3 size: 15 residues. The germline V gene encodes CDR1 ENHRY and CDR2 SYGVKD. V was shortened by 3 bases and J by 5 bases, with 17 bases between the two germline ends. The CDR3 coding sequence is TGTGCCATCAGTGATGCGTTAGGAGTGAACCACGAGCAGTACGTC. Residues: CAISDALGVNHEQYV.

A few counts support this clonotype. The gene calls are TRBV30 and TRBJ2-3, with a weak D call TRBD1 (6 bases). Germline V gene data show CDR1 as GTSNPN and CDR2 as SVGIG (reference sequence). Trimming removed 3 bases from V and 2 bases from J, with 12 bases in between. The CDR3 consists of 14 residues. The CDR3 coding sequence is TGTGCCTGGAGGGCAGGGGTGTTCACAGATACGCAGTATTTT. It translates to CAWRAGVFTDTQYF.

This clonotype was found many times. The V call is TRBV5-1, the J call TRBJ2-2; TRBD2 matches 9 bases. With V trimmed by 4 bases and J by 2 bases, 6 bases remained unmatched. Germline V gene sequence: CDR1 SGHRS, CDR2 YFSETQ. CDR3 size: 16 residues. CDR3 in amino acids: CASSPPGTSNTGELFF. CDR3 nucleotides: TGCGCCAGCAGCCCCCCCGGGACTAGCAACACCGGGGAGCTGTTTTTT.

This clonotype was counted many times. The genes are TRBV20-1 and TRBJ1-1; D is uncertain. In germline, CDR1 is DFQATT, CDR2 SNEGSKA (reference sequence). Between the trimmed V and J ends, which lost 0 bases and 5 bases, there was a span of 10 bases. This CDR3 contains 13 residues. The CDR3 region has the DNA TGCAGTGCTAGAGAAGGTATATTAACTGAAGCTTTCTTT. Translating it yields CSAREGILTEAFF.

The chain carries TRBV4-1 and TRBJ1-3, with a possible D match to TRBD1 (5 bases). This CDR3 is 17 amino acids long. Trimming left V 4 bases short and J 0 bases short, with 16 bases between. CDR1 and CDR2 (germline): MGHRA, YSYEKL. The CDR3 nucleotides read TGCGCCAGCAGCCTAGCAGCGGCAGGGAGCTCTGGAAACACCATATATTTT. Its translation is CASSLAAAGSSGNTIYF.

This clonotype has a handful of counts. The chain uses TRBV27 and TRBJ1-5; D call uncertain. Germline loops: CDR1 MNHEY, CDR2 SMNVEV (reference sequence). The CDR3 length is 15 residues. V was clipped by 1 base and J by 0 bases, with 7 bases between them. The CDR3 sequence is CASSLWGGSNQPQHF. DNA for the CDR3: TGTGCCAGCAGTTTATGGGGAGGTAGCAATCAGCCCCAGCATTTT.

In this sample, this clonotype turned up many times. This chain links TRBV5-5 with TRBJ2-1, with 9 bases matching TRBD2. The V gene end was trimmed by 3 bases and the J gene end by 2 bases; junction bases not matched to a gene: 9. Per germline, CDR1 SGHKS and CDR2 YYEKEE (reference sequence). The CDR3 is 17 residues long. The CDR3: CASSSFLSGGTYNEQFF. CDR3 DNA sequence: TGTGCCAGCAGCTCCTTCCTCAGCGGGGGGACCTACAATGAGCAGTTCTTC.

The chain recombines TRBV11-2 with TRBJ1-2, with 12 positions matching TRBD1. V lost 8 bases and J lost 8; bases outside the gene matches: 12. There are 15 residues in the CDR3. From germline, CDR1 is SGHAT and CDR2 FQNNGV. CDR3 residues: CASAGTGGAWIGYTF. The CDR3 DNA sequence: TGTGCCAGCGCCGGGACAGGGGGCGCATGGATCGGCTACACCTTC.

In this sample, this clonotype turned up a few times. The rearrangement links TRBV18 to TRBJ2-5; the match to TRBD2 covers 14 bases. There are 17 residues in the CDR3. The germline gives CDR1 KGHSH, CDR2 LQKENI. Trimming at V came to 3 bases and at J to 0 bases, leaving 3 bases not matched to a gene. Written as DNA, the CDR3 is TGTGCCAGCTCACCTCCGGGACTAGCGGGGGACCAAGAGACCCAGTACTTC. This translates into CASSPPGLAGDQETQYF.

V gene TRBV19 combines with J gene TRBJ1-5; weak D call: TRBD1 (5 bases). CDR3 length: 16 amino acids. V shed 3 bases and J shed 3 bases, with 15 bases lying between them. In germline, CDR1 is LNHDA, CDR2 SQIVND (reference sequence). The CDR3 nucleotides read TGTGCCAGTAGTATCCAGGATCAGGGATTCAATCAGCCCCAGCATTTT. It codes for CASSIQDQGFNQPQHF.

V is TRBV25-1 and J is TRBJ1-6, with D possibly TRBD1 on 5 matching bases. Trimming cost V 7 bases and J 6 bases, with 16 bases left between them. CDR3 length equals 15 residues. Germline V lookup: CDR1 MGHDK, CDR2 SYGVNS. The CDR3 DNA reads TGTGCCAGCACTGGCGGGGGGAGTCTTAATTCACCCCTCCACTTT. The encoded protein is CASTGGGSLNSPLHF.

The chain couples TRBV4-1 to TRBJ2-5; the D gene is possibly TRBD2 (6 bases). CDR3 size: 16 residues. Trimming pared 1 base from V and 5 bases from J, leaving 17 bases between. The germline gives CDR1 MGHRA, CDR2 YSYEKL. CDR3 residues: CASSQGRGLASETQYF. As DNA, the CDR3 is TGCGCCAGCAGCCAAGGGAGGGGCCTAGCGAGCGAGACCCAGTACTTC.

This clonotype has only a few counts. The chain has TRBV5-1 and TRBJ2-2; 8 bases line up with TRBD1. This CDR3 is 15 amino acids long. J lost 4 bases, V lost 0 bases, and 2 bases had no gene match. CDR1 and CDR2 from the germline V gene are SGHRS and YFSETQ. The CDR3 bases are TGCGCCAGCAGCTTGGGGACAGGGAGCACCGGGGAGCTGTTTTTT. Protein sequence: CASSLGTGSTGELFF.